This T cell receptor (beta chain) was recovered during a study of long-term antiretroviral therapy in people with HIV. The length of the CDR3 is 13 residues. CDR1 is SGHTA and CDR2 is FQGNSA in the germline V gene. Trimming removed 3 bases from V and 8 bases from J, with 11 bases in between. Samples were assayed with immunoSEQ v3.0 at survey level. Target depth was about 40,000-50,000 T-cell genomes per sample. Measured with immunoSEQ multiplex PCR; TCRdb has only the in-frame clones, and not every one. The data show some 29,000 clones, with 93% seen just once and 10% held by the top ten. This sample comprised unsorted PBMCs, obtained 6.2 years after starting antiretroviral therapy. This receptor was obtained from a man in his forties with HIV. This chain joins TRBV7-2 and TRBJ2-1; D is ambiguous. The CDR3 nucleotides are TGTGCCAGCAGCTTTTCTAGGTCCGATGAGCAGTTCTTC. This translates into CASSFSRSDEQFF.